Described below is a single TCR beta chain sequence and its context. Its antigen target is currently unknown. Every participant was in good physical condition and had no acute infectious disease. Neurodegeneration in patients was confirmed using biomarkers including neurofilament, amyloid-beta and tau. Live CSF cells for droplet-based sequencing were sorted with a live/dead marker. To pellet immune cells, CSF obtained by lumbar puncture was centrifuged at 300g. Each CSF sample was examined for red blood cells, and any sample with blood contamination was excluded. CSF cells were cryopreserved by placing the cells in freezing medium, freezing the cells overnight at -80 degrees C, and then storing the cells in liquid nitrogen. CSF samples were stored for less than seven months before analysis. Libraries were built with 10x single-cell sequencing. Profiling of CSF cells was done with 10X Genomics single-cell V(D)J and 5' gene-expression libraries. An Illumina NextSeq550 was used to sequence CSF single-cell TCR libraries. Per the source publication's procedure: V(D)J reads were aligned to the vdj-GRCh38 alts ensemble 2.0.0 reference and processed with the Cell Ranger vdj pipeline. Clonotypes were defined as cell barcodes sharing the same set of productive CDR3 nucleotide sequences. Clonotype information was added to Seurat v3.0 gene-expression metadata to link clonality with transcriptional profiles. CSF cells with more than 1,800 genes, more than 7,500 UMIs or more than 10% mitochondrial reads were excluded. CDR3-beta sequences were compared against VDJdb to identify TCRs with known antigen specificity. Clone sharing was examined by network analysis using the R package qgraph, in which only TCRs with complete alpha and beta chains were included. After TCRdb reprocessed the reads, each CDR3 protein sequence was kept as one row, without DNA. TCRdb, not the original authors, processed these V and J calls. The record for this sample contains 520 or so distinct CDR3 sequences. About 27% of the sample belongs to the ten largest clones.

This record comes from a study of CD8 T cells in cerebrospinal fluid in Alzheimer's disease (dated by TCRdb to 2018 to 2020). Regarding the research as a whole: The study used two single-cell methods, plate-based nested PCR sequencing and droplet-based sequencing, to evaluate clonal expansion of CSF T cells. A total of about 23 samples were covered by the CSF gene-expression analysis, in which Parkinson's disease patients were included. In the droplet-based CSF analysis comparing patients with controls, 9 healthy controls (about 11,000 cells) and 9 patients with MCI or Alzheimer's disease (about 9,600 cells) were included. The study examined whether cerebrospinal fluid from healthy elderly individuals and from patients with neurodegenerative disease contained clonally expanded T cells.

Broad study findings and their caveats: The largest CSF clone made up a higher percentage of TCRs in patients with MCI or Alzheimer's disease than in controls. The authors cautioned that detecting EBV-specific TCRs in CSF does not establish a causal link between EBV and Alzheimer's disease. Only samples with detectable clones went into the overall clonality comparison: about 11 healthy, 5 MCI, 5 AD, and 6 PD. In pooled data, a highly expanded clone (at least 3% of TCRs) occurred in 1 of 10 healthy subjects versus most of the 6 Alzheimer's patients. The EBV-specific clones were neither the most highly expanded clones nor enriched among patients.

The source of this sequence is a human donor with Alzheimer's disease. The sequenced sample was cerebrospinal fluid.

The CDR3 region: CATSRDDVGTYEQYF. The chain is assembled from TRBV15 and TRBJ2-7. From its cysteine to its phenylalanine, the CDR3 spans 15 amino acids. Only the protein sequence is given. Per the germline V gene (reference sequence), LNHNV is the CDR1 and YYDKDF is the CDR2. Reference TRBV15 and TRBJ2-7 proteins supply the regions before and after the CDR3; the full variable domain is: DAMVIQNPRYQVTQFGKPVTLSCSQTLNHNVMYWYQQKSSQAPKLLFHYYDKDFNNEADTPDNFQSRRPNTSFCFLDIRSPGLGDTAMYLCATSRDDVGTYEQYFGPGTRLTVT.